The T cell receptor beta chain described here comes from a study of CXCR3-negative and CXCR3-positive naive CD8 T cells (dated by TCRdb to the late 2010s). Context from the whole study: In total, 120 million to 150 million TRB reads were obtained, which works out to roughly 1.5 +/- 0.3 million reads per library. For the TRBV-TRBJ cluster analysis, the naive subsets came from 5 donors, while the memory cells came from 3 donors. The diversity and physicochemical repertoire analyses included approximately ten donors pooled from two independent experiments. Beyond this particular receptor, the publication reports: Because CXCR3 expression was partially decreased after cryopreservation, freshly isolated PBMCs were used for most assays. Both naive subsets had comparably high repertoire diversity, while memory CD8+ T cells had much lower repertoire diversity. Within the same donor, TRBV-TRBJ usage looked similar between naive CXCR3-negative and CXCR3-positive cells, but memory cells had distinct patterns. TRB CDR3s from CXCR3-positive naive cells showed higher hydrophobicity (lower Kidera factor 4), lower energy, and higher strength and volume indices than CXCR3-negative naive cells. Because surface CD5, which is linked to self-reactivity in mice, was comparable between the naive subsets, TCR interaction strength was also inferred from TRB CDR3 physicochemical properties.

For each CD8+ T cell subset, flow sorting was done in triplicate, and around 300,000 cells per subset went directly into RLT lysis buffer. To exclude memory contaminants, naive CD8+ T cells were stringently defined as CD45RO-CCR7+CD27+CD95-. Using standard density gradient centrifugation, peripheral blood mononuclear cells were isolated from buffy coats. Naive CXCR3-negative and CXCR3-positive CD8+ T cells were flow-sorted on a FACSAria III. Total RNA was extracted from sorted cells using an RNeasy Mini Kit. As regards this clonotype: The target of this receptor is not known.

Instrument on record: NextSeq 550. The Human TCR Profiling Kit (MiLaboratory) was used to prepare UMI-labeled 5' RACE TRB cDNA libraries. cDNA synthesis used the entire amount of extracted RNA, and PCR amplification then used the entire amount of cDNA produced. Libraries were prepared in parallel using an identical number of PCR cycles. On the study's bioinformatics: MIGEC and MiXCR extracted about 48,000 +/- 9,800 unique UMI-labeled TRB cDNA molecules per library, requiring at least two reads per UMI. On average, approximately 40,000 +/- 10,000 functional in-frame TRB CDR3 nucleotide clonotypes lacking stop codons were found per library. After downsampling to 5000 UMI-labeled TRB molecules per sample, diversity metrics, including normalized Shannon-Wiener and Chao1, were computed in VDJtools. VDJtools computed clonotype-size-weighted physicochemical properties of the central five CDR3 residues: interaction energy, strength, volume and Kidera factor 4. The reads, reprocessed by TCRdb, yield one row per CDR3 protein sequence and no DNA. The V and J calls and clone size are TCRdb's, not the authors'. This specimen's table enumerates around 88,000 distinct CDR3 sequences. The ten largest clones capture approximately 1.1% of the sample.

According to the germline V gene, CDR1 reads SGHDN and CDR2 reads FVKESK. The CDR3 measures 19 amino acids from cysteine to phenylalanine. DNA was not recorded. This chain joins TRBV14 to TRBJ2-3; TCRdb reports TRBD2, a call that lacks DNA to check it against. This TCR derives from a human donor in good health. Some clones in this sample may be carry-over from other donors' samples. Source material: naive CXCR3+ CD8+ T cells from blood. Per the publication, the cell subset or site label means: CD45RO-CCR7+CD27+CD95- naive CD8+ T cells expressing CXCR3 (TNR3+). The CDR3 corresponds to CASSHYPGTSGGAGDTQYF.